This T cell receptor beta chain was recorded in a study of shared clonotypes between healthy human individuals. Points on this clone: Its antigen is unidentified.

Here immunoSEQ multiplex PCR was the method, and the copy in TCRdb shows in-frame clones only, minus some. This sample has 2 million to 3 million clones; roughly 93% occur once, and the top ten carry around 0.37%. General observations from the study: A handful of donors shared about 5% of their naive CD4 clonotypes. A limitation of the genetic and exposure-history diversity represented arose from few donors.

Germline CDR1 is LNHNV and CDR2 is YYDKDF (reference sequence). The CDR3 has 13 amino acids. Deletions cut 2 bases from V and 8 bases from J, with 10 bases between. The chain uses TRBV15 and TRBJ2-1; perhaps TRBD1 as D (5 bases). The clonotype was recovered from a man aged 18 to 35 in good health. Some clones in this sample may be carry-over from other donors' samples. The sequenced material came from naive CD4+ T cells from PBMCs. Described subset: CD45RA+ positively selected. The chain's CDR3 is CATSRPPGHEQFF. CDR3 in DNA: TGTGCCACCAGCAGACCGCCAGGGCATGAGCAGTTCTTC.